This is a list of T cell receptor beta chains from one sample in a study of cytomegalovirus exposure and HLA in healthy donors. TCRdb's table, derived via immunoSEQ multiplex PCR, lists solely in-frame clones and lacks some. The repertoire consists of 130,000 to 150,000 clones, with almost 85% occurring once and the leading ten covering roughly 9.7%. The specimen sequenced was PBMCs. The receptors were sampled from a woman aged 55-69 years in good health and CMV-seropositive. CDR3s include the opening cysteine and the closing phenylalanine or tryptophan. D genes are given only for firm matches. Clone size, where shown, is once, few, many, or a class for clones that have expanded.

D: -; size: -; J: TRBJ1-3; V: TRBV20-1; DNA: TGCAGTGCTAGACGTGGAAACACCATATATTTT; CDR3: CSARRGNTIYF
D: -; size: -; J: TRBJ2-2; V: TRBV30; DNA: TGTGCCTGGGTCAGGGTAGCGAACACCGGGGAGCTGTTTTTT; CDR3: CAWVRVANTGELFF
D: -; size: -; J: TRBJ2-7; V: TRBV11-2; DNA: TGTGCCAGCAGCTCTGTTCCGGGACACCGATACGAGCAGTACTTC; CDR3: CASSSVPGHRYEQYF
D: TRBD1; size: -; J: TRBJ2-7; V: TRBV25-1; DNA: TGTGCCAGCAGTGCGGGACAGTCCTACGAGCAGTACTTC; CDR3: CASSAGQSYEQYF
D: -; size: -; J: TRBJ2-5; V: TRBV5-6; DNA: TGTGCCAGCAGCTTGGCTAGGGGTTGGGGCTCGCAAGAGACCCAGTACTTC; CDR3: CASSLARGWGSQETQYF
D: -; size: -; J: TRBJ2-7; V: TRBV6-5; DNA: TGTGCCAGCAGTTCCCCAAAAAACTCCTACGAGCAGTACTTC; CDR3: CASSSPKNSYEQYF
D: TRBD1; size: -; J: TRBJ1-1; V: TRBV7-9; DNA: TGTGCCAGCAGCCCTGGCCAGGGGGGCACTGAAGCTTTCTTT; CDR3: CASSPGQGGTEAFF
D: TRBD1; size: -; J: TRBJ1-4; V: TRBV4-1; DNA: TGCGCCAGCAGCCTACTGGACAGGCAGAATGAAAAACTGTTTTTT; CDR3: CASSLLDRQNEKLFF
D: -; size: -; J: TRBJ1-1; V: TRBV5-1; DNA: TGCGCCAGCAGCTTGCCCAGTTCAGACAGGCCTATGAACACTGAAGCTTTCTTT; CDR3: CASSLPSSDRPMNTEAFF
D: TRBD1; size: -; J: TRBJ1-1; V: TRBV23-1; DNA: TGCGCCAGCAGTCGGAGGGACAGGGAGAAGAACACTGAAGCTTTCTTT; CDR3: CASSRRDREKNTEAFF
D: TRBD2; size: -; J: TRBJ2-2; V: TRBV7-2; DNA: TGTGCCAGCAGCCTAACTAGCGGGAGAGATGACGGGGAGCTGTTTTTT; CDR3: CASSLTSGRDDGELFF
D: TRBD1; size: once; J: TRBJ2-2; V: TRBV5-4; DNA: TGTGCCAGCAGCCCCCATGGCAGGGGGTTGACCGGGGAGCTGTTTTTT; CDR3: CASSPHGRGLTGELFF
D: TRBD1; size: -; J: TRBJ2-7; V: TRBV7-9; DNA: TGTGCCAGCAGCTTAGTGATCGGGACAGGGACAGGCGAGCAGTACTTC; CDR3: CASSLVIGTGTGEQYF
D: -; size: -; J: TRBJ2-7; V: TRBV7-2; DNA: TGTGCCAGCAGCTTGTCCAGGACCTACGAGCAGTACTTC; CDR3: CASSLSRTYEQYF
D: TRBD1; size: -; J: TRBJ2-2; V: TRBV19; DNA: TGTGCCAGTGGACAGGGGACCACCGGGGAGCTGTTTTTT; CDR3: CASGQGTTGELFF
D: -; size: -; J: TRBJ1-5; V: TRBV28; DNA: TGTGCCAGCACCGACAGGAGAAGGCAGCCCCAGCATTTT; CDR3: CASTDRRRQPQHF
D: -; size: -; J: TRBJ1-1; V: TRBV5-1; DNA: TGCGCCAGCTTTCAAACTGGGGGCGGAACTGAAGCTTTCTTT; CDR3: CASFQTGGGTEAFF
D: -; size: -; J: TRBJ2-7; V: TRBV5-4; DNA: TGTGCCAGCAGTAACTCCTACGAGCAGTACTTC; CDR3: CASSNSYEQYF
D: -; size: -; J: TRBJ2-7; V: TRBV11-1; DNA: TGTGCCAGCAGCCTCCGGGACACGAGCTCCTACGAGCAGTACTTC; CDR3: CASSLRDTSSYEQYF
D: TRBD1; size: -; J: TRBJ2-1; V: TRBV5-1; DNA: TGCGCCAGCAGCTCGACAGGGACCGGGAATGAGCAGTTCTTC; CDR3: CASSSTGTGNEQFF
D: -; size: -; J: TRBJ2-7; V: TRBV27; DNA: TGTGCCAGCAGTTTCTCGGGGTCCGAGCAGTACTTC; CDR3: CASSFSGSEQYF
D: -; size: few; J: TRBJ2-1; V: TRBV28; DNA: TGTGCCAGCAGTTTGGGTAGCCAACTGCAGTTCTTC; CDR3: CASSLGSQLQFF
D: -; size: -; J: TRBJ1-3; V: TRBV6-6; DNA: TGTGCCAGCAGTTACTCGGACATTTCCTCTGGAAACACCATATATTTT; CDR3: CASSYSDISSGNTIYF
D: -; size: few; J: TRBJ2-7; V: TRBV5-1; DNA: TGCGCCAGCAGCTTGGAAGGGGGCTACGAGCAGTACTTC; CDR3: CASSLEGGYEQYF
D: TRBD2; size: -; J: TRBJ2-5; V: TRBV27; DNA: TGTGCCAGCAGTTTCTTAGCGGGAGTGCAAGAGACCCAGTACTTC; CDR3: CASSFLAGVQETQYF
D: TRBD2; size: once; J: TRBJ2-7; V: TRBV4-1; DNA: TGCGCCAGCAGCCAAGGGGCGGGAGGAGAAGAGCAGTACTTC; CDR3: CASSQGAGGEEQYF
D: TRBD2; size: -; J: TRBJ2-1; V: TRBV5-4; DNA: TGTGCCAGCAGCTTGATGAGACTAGCGGCCTTGAGCTACAATGAGCAGTTCTTC; CDR3: CASSLMRLAALSYNEQFF
D: -; size: -; J: TRBJ1-1; V: TRBV30; DNA: TGTGCCTGGAGTAGTTCAGGGTGGACTGAAGCTTTCTTT; CDR3: CAWSSSGWTEAFF
D: -; size: -; J: TRBJ2-7; V: TRBV27; DNA: TGTGCCAGCAGTTCCCTCGATGGCCTCGTTTACGAGCAGTACTTC; CDR3: CASSSLDGLVYEQYF
D: -; size: -; J: TRBJ2-7; V: TRBV5-4; DNA: TGTGCCAGCAGCTTCTCCCAAGGGGGACTAAACCCTTACGAGCAGTACTTC; CDR3: CASSFSQGGLNPYEQYF
D: -; size: -; J: TRBJ2-5; V: TRBV4-1; DNA: TGCGCCAGCCTACCGGAGGAAGAGACCCAGTACTTC; CDR3: CASLPEEETQYF
D: -; size: few; J: TRBJ1-5; V: TRBV6-6; DNA: TGTGCCAGCAGCCACGGGGGAGGTAGCAATCAGCCCCAGCATTTT; CDR3: CASSHGGGSNQPQHF
D: TRBD2; size: -; J: TRBJ2-7; V: TRBV6-5; DNA: TGTGCCAGCAGGCTAGCGGGGGTCTACGAGCAGTACTTC; CDR3: CASRLAGVYEQYF
D: TRBD1; size: -; J: TRBJ2-2; V: TRBV4-1; DNA: TGCGCCAGCAGCCAAGGGGTCTCCAGGGGGCCGAACACCGGGGAGCTGTTTTTT; CDR3: CASSQGVSRGPNTGELFF
D: TRBD2; size: -; J: TRBJ2-1; V: TRBV29-1; DNA: TGCAGCGTTGCGGCTAGCGGGAGAGGAAGTGAGCAGTTCTTC; CDR3: CSVAASGRGSEQFF
D: TRBD1; size: -; J: TRBJ1-1; V: TRBV30; DNA: TGTGCCTGGAGTAAGGGGACAGGGAGGACTGAAGCTTTCTTT; CDR3: CAWSKGTGRTEAFF
D: TRBD2; size: -; J: TRBJ2-7; V: TRBV14; DNA: TGTGCCAGCAGCCAAGATTTTGCGGGAGCAGTATCCTACGAGCAGTACTTC; CDR3: CASSQDFAGAVSYEQYF
D: TRBD2; size: few; J: TRBJ2-7; V: TRBV5-1; DNA: TGCGCCAGCAGCCGACTAGCGGGGAGCTCCTACGAGCAGTACTTC; CDR3: CASSRLAGSSYEQYF
D: -; size: -; J: TRBJ1-2; V: TRBV6-1; DNA: TGTGCCAGCCAAAGAGCTAACTATGGCTACACCTTC; CDR3: CASQRANYGYTF
D: -; size: -; J: TRBJ2-3; V: TRBV19; DNA: TGTGCCACCTCTTCGGGAGGCACAGATACGCAGTATTTT; CDR3: CATSSGGTDTQYF
D: -; size: -; J: TRBJ1-1; V: TRBV18; DNA: TGTGCCAGCTCTCCAAAACAGGGCCGGATGGCTTTCTTT; CDR3: CASSPKQGRMAFF
D: TRBD1; size: -; J: TRBJ1-5; V: TRBV19; DNA: TGTGCCAGCGCGGACAGGGAGTTTCAGCCCCAGCATTTT; CDR3: CASADREFQPQHF
D: -; size: -; J: TRBJ1-4; V: TRBV9; DNA: TGTGCCAGCAGCGTAGCGGCAGGGGCACCTAATGAAAAACTGTTTTTT; CDR3: CASSVAAGAPNEKLFF
D: TRBD1; size: -; J: TRBJ2-7; V: TRBV29-1; DNA: TGCAGCGTCCTGGTAAGGGGGCATCACGAGCAGTACTTC; CDR3: CSVLVRGHHEQYF
D: TRBD1; size: -; J: TRBJ2-1; V: TRBV5-1; DNA: TGCGCCAGCAGCCGACAGGGATACAATGAGCAGTTCTTC; CDR3: CASSRQGYNEQFF
D: -; size: few; J: TRBJ1-4; V: TRBV10-3; DNA: TGTGCCAGCGGCCGACGGGCGGGCGAAAAACTGTTTTTT; CDR3: CASGRRAGEKLFF
D: TRBD1; size: -; J: TRBJ2-7; V: TRBV4-1; DNA: TGCGCCAGCAGCTGGGGACAGGGCGGGACCTACGAGCAGTACTTC; CDR3: CASSWGQGGTYEQYF
D: TRBD1; size: once; J: TRBJ2-7; V: TRBV28; DNA: TGTGCCAGCAGTTCAATCCTCGGACAGGGCAAAAACGAGCAGTACTTC; CDR3: CASSSILGQGKNEQYF
D: -; size: -; J: TRBJ1-5; V: TRBV4-1; DNA: TGCGCCAGCAGCCAAGATCGCCAACAGAATCAGCCCCAGCATTTT; CDR3: CASSQDRQQNQPQHF
D: TRBD1; size: few; J: TRBJ1-5; V: TRBV19; DNA: TGTGCCAGTAGTATGACAGGGAATCAGCCCCAGCATTTT; CDR3: CASSMTGNQPQHF
D: TRBD2; size: -; J: TRBJ2-5; V: TRBV6-1; DNA: TGTGCCAGCAGTGGTTGGTTTGGCGGGGGGCAAGAGACCCAGTACTTC; CDR3: CASSGWFGGGQETQYF
D: -; size: -; J: TRBJ2-7; V: TRBV7-2; DNA: TGTGCCAGCAGCTTAGAATCCCAGATCTACGAGCAGTACTTC; CDR3: CASSLESQIYEQYF